The clone carrying this TCR beta chain was counted only a few times. Its antigen remains unidentified. In TCRdb, the 5' RACE reads were re-called with MiXCR into one record per CDR3 protein. The table has some 1,700,000 distinct CDR3 sequences, around 29% seen once. The sample originates from a study of identical twins. Study-wide results and caveats: Beta clonotypes that were abundant in cord blood contained fewer insertions, a pattern absent from memory repertoires.

Losses at the gene ends were 4 bases for V and 7 bases for J; bases not matched to a gene: 8. The CDR3 covers 14 residues. The germline V gene has CDR1 SGHAT and CDR2 FQNNGV. This clonotype was obtained from a newborn girl in good health. The specimen sequenced was cord blood. The V and J genes are TRBV11-2 and TRBJ1-1; 8 bases align to TRBD1. The CDR3 DNA reads as TGTGCCAGCAGCTCCCGTCAGGGGGCCGGTGAAGCTTTCTTT. Translating gives CASSSRQGAGEAFF.